The 21 T cell receptor beta chains presented below share a single source sample, sequenced in a study of identifying expanded T cells in peripheral blood. Method: immunoSEQ multiplex PCR; TCRdb's copy keeps in-frame clones and lacks some. The sample lists about 100,000 clones; over 80% were seen once. What was sequenced was blood. The receptors shown here come from a person aged 18 to 70 in good health.

This chain uses TRBV11-2 with TRBJ2-1; D might be TRBD2 (6 bases). V was cut by 3 bases and J by 5 bases, with 14 bases left in between. CDR3 size: 15 residues. In germline, CDR1 is SGHAT, CDR2 FQNNGV. The CDR3, as DNA: TGTGCCAGCAGCTTCTCCCCGGCTAGCGACAATGAGCAGTTCTTC. This gives the protein CASSFSPASDNEQFF.

This clone was seen only a few times. The chain employs TRBV10-1 and TRBJ2-7, with D possibly being TRBD2 (6 bases). The CDR3 extends over 14 amino acids. Between the trimmed V and J ends, which lost 6 bases and 4 bases, there was a span of 16 bases. The germline gives CDR1 WNHNN, CDR2 SYGVQD (reference sequence). CDR3 bases: TGCGCCAGCAGAGGACCTCGGGAGCGGTACGAGCAGTACTTC. Amino acids: CASRGPRERYEQYF.

The chain recombines TRBV9 with TRBJ2-2; D is unresolved. CDR3 size: 14 residues. Deletions cut 0 bases from V and 0 bases from J, with 3 bases between. The germline gives CDR1 SGDLS, CDR2 YYNGEE. CDR3 bases: TGTGCCAGCAGCGTAGACCCGAACACCGGGGAGCTGTTTTTT. Residues: CASSVDPNTGELFF. Full variable domain (missing parts from reference TRBV9 and TRBJ2-2): DSGVTQTPKHLITATGQRVTLRCSPRSGDLSVYWYQQSLDQGLQFLIQYYNGEERAKGNILERFSAQQFPDLHSELNLSSLELGDSALYFCASSVDPNTGELFFGEGSRLTVL.

The V and J genes are TRBV29-1 and TRBJ1-3; a weak D match, TRBD1 (5 bases). The V gene lost 6 bases and the J gene lost 1 base, with 13 bases spanning the gap. The CDR3 has 14 residues. Germline CDR1 is SQVTM and CDR2 is ANQGSEA. CDR3 loop: CSVRDVLSGNTIYF. The CDR3 DNA sequence: TGCAGCGTGCGGGACGTCTTATCTGGAAACACCATATATTTT.

For the CDR3, the DNA is TGTGCCAGCAGCCTGGGGGGGGCCCATTACGAGCAGTACTTC. Translation gives CASSLGGAHYEQYF. The chain has TRBV6-1 and TRBJ2-7; D perhaps matches TRBD2 (7 bases). CDR1 and CDR2 (germline): MNHNS, SASEGT. V was shortened by 6 bases and J by 4 bases, with 16 bases between the two germline ends. CDR3 length: 14 amino acids.

The genes are TRBV18 and TRBJ1-3, with D unresolved. The germline gives CDR1 KGHSH, CDR2 LQKENI. V lost 3 bases and J 0 bases, leaving 9 bases between the germline ends. This CDR3 has 15 residues. CDR3 in amino acids: CASSPRTDSGNTIYF. Here the CDR3 DNA reads TGTGCCAGCTCACCCAGGACGGACTCTGGAAACACCATATATTTT.

V gene TRBV21-1 combines with J gene TRBJ2-2; TRBD2 is taken as the D call from the table, unchecked against the DNA. TRBV21-1 is a listed pseudogene. The CDR3 contains 16 residues. CDR3 bases: TGTGCCAGCAGCAAACGCCCAGGGAGGGACACCGGGGAGCTGTTTTTT. This sequence encodes CASSKRPGRDTGELFF.

The J gene is TRBJ2-5, the V gene TRBV19; D is unclear. The V gene lost 3 bases and the J gene lost 1 base, with 6 bases spanning the gap. The CDR3 covers 13 residues. Germline V CDR1 and CDR2: LNHDA, SQIVND (reference sequence). The CDR3 spells CASSIDRQETQYF. Written as DNA, the CDR3 is TGTGCCAGTAGTATTGACCGCCAAGAGACCCAGTACTTC. Full variable domain (missing parts from reference TRBV19 and TRBJ2-5): DGGITQSPKYLFRKEGQNVTLSCEQNLNHDAMYWYRQDPGQGLRLIYYSQIVNDFQKGDIAEGYSVSREKKESFPLTVTSAQKNPTAFYLCASSIDRQETQYFGPGTRLLVL.

The chain couples TRBV29-1 to TRBJ1-3; tentative D call: TRBD1 (5 bases). The germline V and J ends were trimmed by 7 bases and 4 bases, with 17 bases remaining between them. This CDR3 is built from 14 residues. The germline V gene encodes CDR1 SQVTM and CDR2 ANQGSEA. Here the CDR3 reads CSADSQAGGNTIYF. For the CDR3, the DNA is TGCAGCGCAGACAGTCAAGCCGGGGGAAACACCATATATTTT.

The chain uses TRBV30 and TRBJ2-2, with D possibly matching TRBD2 (6 bases). Germline V CDR1 and CDR2: GTSNPN, SVGIG (reference sequence). Trimming left V 4 bases short and J 3 bases short, with 9 bases between. The CDR3 sequence is 13 residues long. CDR3 region: CAWNGDYTGELFF. For the CDR3, the DNA is TGTGCCTGGAATGGGGACTACACCGGGGAGCTGTTTTTT. The full variable domain, in which reference TRBV30 and TRBJ2-2 provide the parts outside the CDR3, is SQTIHQWPATLVQPVGSPLSLECTVEGTSNPNLYWYRQAAGRGLQLLFYSVGIGQISSEVPQNLSASRPQDRQFILSSKKLLLSDSGFYLCAWNGDYTGELFFGEGSRLTVL.

DNA of the CDR3: TGTGCCAGCAGCATTGATCGACTAGCAGACACAGATACGCAGTATTTT. This encodes CASSIDRLADTDTQYF. The rearrangement uses TRBV9 and TRBJ2-3; 7 positions match TRBD2. V was pared by 4 bases and J by 2 bases, with 10 bases of the junction left unmatched. This CDR3 region has 16 residues. Germline values: CDR1 SGDLS, CDR2 YYNGEE.

This chain joins TRBV18 and TRBJ2-6, with D hard to call. Germline CDR1 is KGHSH and CDR2 is LQKENI. The ends were cut back, 3 bases at V and 0 bases at J, with 6 bases in the middle. The CDR3 is 15 residues long. In nucleotides, the CDR3 is TGTGCCAGCTCACCCCTTAGCTCTGGGGCCAACGTCCTGACTTTC. Translating it yields CASSPLSSGANVLTF.

This clone has just a few counts. The chain joins TRBV15 to TRBJ1-5; weak D call: TRBD1 (5 bases). The CDR3 runs 14 residues. Per the germline V gene, CDR1 is LNHNV and CDR2 is YYDKDF (reference sequence). V lost 3 bases, J lost 3 bases, and 9 bases lay in between. The CDR3 loop is CATSSRQSNQPQHF. The DNA of the CDR3 is TGTGCCACCAGCAGTCGACAGTCCAATCAGCCCCAGCATTTT.

This clone turned up a few times. The chain joins TRBV7-2 to TRBJ1-2, with unresolved D. The germline V gene has CDR1 SGHTA and CDR2 FQGNSA. V was shortened by 5 bases and J by 4 bases, with 14 bases between the two germline ends. This CDR3 is built from 14 residues. Here the CDR3 reads CASSPGFNSYGYTF. The CDR3 DNA follows: TGTGCCAGCAGCCCGGGATTCAATTCCTATGGCTACACCTTC.

V and J are TRBV7-9 and TRBJ2-5; TRBD2 might be the D (5 bases). The J call is uncertain, as TRBJ2-7 better fits the DNA end. Looked up from germline, CDR1 is SEHNR and CDR2 is FQNEAQ (reference sequence). There are 14 residues in the CDR3. CDR3 nucleotides: TGTGCCAGCAGCCATCCAGGAGGCTCCTACGAGCAGTACTTC. Protein: CASSHPGGSYEQYF.

The chain joins TRBV19 to TRBJ1-2, with TRBD1 as a possible D gene (5 bases). The CDR3 spans 16 residues. The germline V gene has CDR1 LNHDA and CDR2 SQIVND (reference sequence). V lost 3 bases, J lost 5 bases, and 19 bases lay in between. In DNA form, the CDR3 reads TGTGCCAGTAGTATCGTCGGGACCCCTTCGGTTTATGGCTACACCTTC. Translated: CASSIVGTPSVYGYTF.

The CDR3: CASRTGGFNYGYTF. The CDR3 region has the DNA TGTGCCAGTAGAACCGGGGGCTTTAACTATGGCTACACCTTC. J is TRBJ1-2 and V is TRBV19, with a tentative D call TRBD1 (6 bases). CDR3 length equals 14 residues. The germline V gene has CDR1 LNHDA and CDR2 SQIVND (reference sequence). Trimming took 6 bases from V and 1 from J, leaving 12 bases between them.

This clone was picked up one time. This rearrangement joins TRBV4-3 to TRBJ2-5; 9 bases map to TRBD2. This CDR3 region has 16 residues. Trimming took 4 bases from V and 2 from J; bases not matched to a gene: 8. Germline CDR1 is LGHNA and CDR2 is YSLEER. The CDR3 spells CASSLRASGIQETQYF. The CDR3 DNA reads TGCGCCAGCAGCCTACGGGCTAGCGGGATACAAGAGACCCAGTACTTC.

This chain links TRBV13 with TRBJ2-3; 8 bases align to TRBD1. Germline-derived CDR1 and CDR2 are PRHDT and FYEKMQ (reference sequence). The CDR3 loop spans 18 amino acids. Unmatched junction bases numbered 19, after V lost 5 bases and J lost 6 bases. The CDR3 bases are TGTGCCAGCAGCCGCAAACCACCTGACCGGGACAGGATGGATACGCAGTATTTT. It translates to CASSRKPPDRDRMDTQYF.

This chain uses TRBV6-1 with TRBJ2-1; 8 bases align to TRBD1. Trimming took 4 bases from V and 6 from J; bases not matched to a gene: 8. Germline CDR1 MNHNS, CDR2 SASEGT. This CDR3 is built from 15 residues. The CDR3 DNA reads as TGTGCCAGCAGTGGACGACAGGGGTTTATCAATGAGCAGTTCTTC. Its translation: CASSGRQGFINEQFF.

The table lists this clone with a few counts. The chain combines TRBV11-2 with TRBJ1-2; no clear D gene. Germline V gene lookup returns CDR1 SGHAT and CDR2 FQNNGV. Trimming shortened V by 5 bases and J by 4 bases, and 14 bases separated the two germline ends. The CDR3 totals 14 residues. CDR3 DNA: TGTGCCAGCAGCCCCGAGAGCGGTTCCTATGGCTACACCTTC. Its translation is CASSPESGSYGYTF.